Below are 3 T cell receptor beta chains sequenced from a single sample in a study of CD8+CD57+ T cells in acquired aplastic anemia (dated by TCRdb to the late 2010s). Sequencing took place on an Illumina HiSeq 2000. TCR beta VDJ combination and CDR3 sequence profiling used genomic DNA as the template. TCRdb took the public reads, trimmed them with fastp at Q25, ran MiXCR for clone calling and kept in-frame beta chains. For every CDR3 protein sequence, its rows merge into one entry that carries the most common genes and DNA. For this sample there are 50,000 to 65,000 distinct CDR3 sequences; about 56% appear just once. The top ten hold about 2.5% of the sample. The sample taken for sequencing was sorted CD4+, CD8+, or CD8+CD57+ T cells (not recorded which) from PBMCs. The receptors shown here come from a human donor in good health, serving as a control.

This chain uses TRBV11-2 with TRBJ1-6; 7 nucleotides match TRBD1. The length of the CDR3 is 17 residues. CDR1 is SGHAT, CDR2 FQNNGV, per germline. The V and J ends lost 5 bases and 8 bases, in that order; junction bases with no gene match: 15. The DNA of the CDR3 is TGTGCCAGCAGCATCAGGGGGAGCGCGTACATGGATTCACCCCTCCACTTT. Translating gives CASSIRGSAYMDSPLHF.

This rearrangement joins TRBV2 to TRBJ1-1; the D is unclear. V lost 6 bases to trimming and J lost 2 bases, with 16 bases between them. Germline V gene sequence: CDR1 SNHLY, CDR2 FYNNEI. This CDR3 is built from 15 residues. The CDR3 sequence: CASSVNLGRNTEAFF. The CDR3 coding sequence is TGTGCCAGCAGCGTGAATTTAGGGAGAAACACTGAAGCTTTCTTT.

This clonotype was picked up many times. The chain recombines TRBV12-3 or TRBV12-4 with TRBJ1-6, with D maybe TRBD1 (5 bases). The V end was cut by 4 bases, the J end by 0 bases, with 7 bases between. This CDR3 has 15 residues. The CDR3 DNA is TGTGCCAGCAGTTCCGGGGGCTCCTATAATTCACCCCTCCACTTT. Protein product: CASSSGGSYNSPLHF.